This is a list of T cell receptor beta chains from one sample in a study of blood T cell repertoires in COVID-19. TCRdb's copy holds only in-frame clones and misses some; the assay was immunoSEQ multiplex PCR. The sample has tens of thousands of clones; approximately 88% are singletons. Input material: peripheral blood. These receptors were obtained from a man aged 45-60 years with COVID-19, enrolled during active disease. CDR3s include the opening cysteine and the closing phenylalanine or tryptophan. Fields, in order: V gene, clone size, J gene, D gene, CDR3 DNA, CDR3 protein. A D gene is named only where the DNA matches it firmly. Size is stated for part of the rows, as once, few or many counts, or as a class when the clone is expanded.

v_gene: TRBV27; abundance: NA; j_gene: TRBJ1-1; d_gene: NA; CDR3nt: TGTGCCAGCAGTTTGTACGGGATGGTGAACACTGAAGCTTTCTTT; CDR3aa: CASSLYGMVNTEAFF
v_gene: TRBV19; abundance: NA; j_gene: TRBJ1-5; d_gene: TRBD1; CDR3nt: TGTGCCAGTAGTACGCCAGGGGGTAATCAGCCCCAGCATTTT; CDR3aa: CASSTPGGNQPQHF
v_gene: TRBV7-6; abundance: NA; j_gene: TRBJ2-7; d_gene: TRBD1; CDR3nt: TGTGCCAGTGGGACAGGGTCCTACGAGCAGTACTTC; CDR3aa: CASGTGSYEQYF
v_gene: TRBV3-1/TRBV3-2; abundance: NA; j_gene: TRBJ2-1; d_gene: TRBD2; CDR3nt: TGTGCCAGCAGCCTCGGACCCCAGCGGGGGACGGAGCAGTTCTTC; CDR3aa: CASSLGPQRGTEQFF
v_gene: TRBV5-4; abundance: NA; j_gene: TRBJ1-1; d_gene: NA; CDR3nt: TGTGCCAGCAGCTTGGTTTCGGTGAACACTGAAGCTTTCTTT; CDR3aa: CASSLVSVNTEAFF
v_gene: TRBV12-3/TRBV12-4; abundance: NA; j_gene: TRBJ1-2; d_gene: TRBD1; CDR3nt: TGTGCCAGCAGTTTACAGGGGGCAAATGGCTACACCTTC; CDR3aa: CASSLQGANGYTF
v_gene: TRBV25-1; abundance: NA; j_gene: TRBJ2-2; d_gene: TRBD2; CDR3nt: TGTGCCAGCAGTGAGGCCCCGGGGGGGACTCTGAACACCGGGGAGCTGTTTTTT; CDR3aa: CASSEAPGGTLNTGELFF
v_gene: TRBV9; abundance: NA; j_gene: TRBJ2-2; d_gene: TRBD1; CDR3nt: TGTGCCAGCAGCGTAGTGGCCCGGGCAGGGGGCACCGGGGAGCTGTTTTTT; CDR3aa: CASSVVARAGGTGELFF
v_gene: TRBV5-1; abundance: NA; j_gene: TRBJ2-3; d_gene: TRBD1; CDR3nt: TGCGCCAGCAGCTTGGGTAACCGGGACAGGGCCACAGATACGCAGTATTTT; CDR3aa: CASSLGNRDRATDTQYF
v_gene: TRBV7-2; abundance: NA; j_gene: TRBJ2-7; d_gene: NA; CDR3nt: TGTGCCAGCAGCTTAGTAGGGGGTTCCTACGAGCAGTACTTC; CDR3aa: CASSLVGGSYEQYF
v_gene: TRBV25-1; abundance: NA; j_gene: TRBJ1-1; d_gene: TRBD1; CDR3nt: TGTGCCAGCACGGGCAGGGGGTATAGTGAAGCTTTCTTT; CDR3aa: CASTGRGYSEAFF
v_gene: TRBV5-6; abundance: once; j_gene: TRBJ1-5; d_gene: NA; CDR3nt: TGTGCCAGCAGCGCGAACAACAGGGTGCCCGGGCCCCAGCATTTT; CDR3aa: CASSANNRVPGPQHF
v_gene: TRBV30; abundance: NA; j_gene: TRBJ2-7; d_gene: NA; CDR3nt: TGTGCCTGGAGCCCCAAACTCTACGAGCAGTACTTC; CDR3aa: CAWSPKLYEQYF
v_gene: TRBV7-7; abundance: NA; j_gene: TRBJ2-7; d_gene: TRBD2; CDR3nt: TGTGCTAGCAGCTTAGAAGCGGGGGACTACGAGCAGTACTTC; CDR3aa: CASSLEAGDYEQYF
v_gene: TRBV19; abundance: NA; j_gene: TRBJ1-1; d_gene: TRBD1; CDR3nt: TGTGCCAGTGGAGACGACAGGGAGACCCTTGGCCGCACTGAAGCTTTCTTT; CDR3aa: CASGDDRETLGRTEAFF
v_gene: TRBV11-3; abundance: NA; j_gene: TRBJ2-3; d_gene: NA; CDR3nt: TGTGCCAGCAGCTTAGATAGCTTTGATACGCAGTATTTT; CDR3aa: CASSLDSFDTQYF
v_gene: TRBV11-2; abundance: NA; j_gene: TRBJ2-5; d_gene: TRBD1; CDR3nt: TGTGCCAGCAGCCCCGGACAGGGGAAAGAGACCCAGTACTTC; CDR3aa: CASSPGQGKETQYF
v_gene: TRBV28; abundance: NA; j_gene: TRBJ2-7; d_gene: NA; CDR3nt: TGTGCCAGCAGTTCCCCGGGGAGCTCCTACGAGCAGTACTTC; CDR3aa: CASSSPGSSYEQYF
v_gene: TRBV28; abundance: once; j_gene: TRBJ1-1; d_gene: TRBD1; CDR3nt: TGTGCCAGCAGTTTGTCGGGCAGCCCAGGGGGTGAAGCTTTCTTT; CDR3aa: CASSLSGSPGGEAFF
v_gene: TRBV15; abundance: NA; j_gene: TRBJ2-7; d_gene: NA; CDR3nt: TGTGCCACCAGCAGAGTTTACCTATACGAGCAGTACTTC; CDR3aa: CATSRVYLYEQYF
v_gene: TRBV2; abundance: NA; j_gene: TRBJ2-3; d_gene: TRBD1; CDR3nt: TGTGCCAGCAGCAAGACAGGGGCCCCCACAGATACGCAGTATTTT; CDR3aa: CASSKTGAPTDTQYF
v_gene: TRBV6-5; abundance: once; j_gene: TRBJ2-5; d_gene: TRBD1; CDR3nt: TGTGCCAGCAGTCAGGGACAGGGCTTCATTCCCTCCCAGTACTTC; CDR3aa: CASSQGQGFIPSQYF
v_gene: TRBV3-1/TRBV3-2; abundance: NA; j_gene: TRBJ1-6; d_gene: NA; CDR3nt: TGTGCCAGCAGCCGCGGACCGGGACAACAATCCTATAATTCACCCCTCCACTTT; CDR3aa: CASSRGPGQQSYNSPLHF
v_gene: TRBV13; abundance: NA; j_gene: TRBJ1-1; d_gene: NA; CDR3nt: TGTGCCAGCAGCCCCTTAGGGGCTGACGCTGAAGCTTTCTTT; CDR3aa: CASSPLGADAEAFF
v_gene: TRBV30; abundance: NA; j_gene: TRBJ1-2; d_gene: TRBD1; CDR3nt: TGTGCCTGGAGCGGACAGGGGTCGAACTATGGCTACACCTTC; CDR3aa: CAWSGQGSNYGYTF
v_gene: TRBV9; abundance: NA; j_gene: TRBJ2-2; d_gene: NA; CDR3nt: TGTGCCAGCAGCGGCCAGGGGACGAACACCGGGGAGCTGTTTTTT; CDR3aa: CASSGQGTNTGELFF
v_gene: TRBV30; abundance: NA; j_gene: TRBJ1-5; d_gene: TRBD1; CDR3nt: TGTGCCTGGAGTGTACCGGGACAGGCAGGTACCCAGCATTTT; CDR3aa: CAWSVPGQAGTQHF
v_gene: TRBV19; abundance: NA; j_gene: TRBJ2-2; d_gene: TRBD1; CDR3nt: TGTGCCAGTATCAAACCCGGGACAGGGTCCACCGGGGAGCTGTTTTTT; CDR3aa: CASIKPGTGSTGELFF
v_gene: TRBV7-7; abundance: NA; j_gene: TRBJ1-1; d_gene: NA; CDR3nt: TGTGCTAGCAGCTCGACTGGGGCTAGAAGGGCGGGAACTGAAGCTTTCTTT; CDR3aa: CASSSTGARRAGTEAFF
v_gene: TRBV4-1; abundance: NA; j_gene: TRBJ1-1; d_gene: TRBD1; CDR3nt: TGCGCCAGCAGCCAAGGGAGAGCAGGGGGCACTGAAGCTTTCTTT; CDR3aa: CASSQGRAGGTEAFF
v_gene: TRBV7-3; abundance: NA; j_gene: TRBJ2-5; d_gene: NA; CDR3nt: TGTGCCAGCAGCTTAATCGGCAGCGGGGAGACCCAGTACTTC; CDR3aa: CASSLIGSGETQYF
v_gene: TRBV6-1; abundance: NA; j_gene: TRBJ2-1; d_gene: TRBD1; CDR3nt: TGTGCCAGCAGTGACGGGACAGATGAGCAGTTCTTC; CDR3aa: CASSDGTDEQFF
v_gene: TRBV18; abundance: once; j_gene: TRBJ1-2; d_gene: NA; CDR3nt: TGTGCCAGCTCACCACCCGGGAACAACTATGGCTACACCTTC; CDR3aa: CASSPPGNNYGYTF
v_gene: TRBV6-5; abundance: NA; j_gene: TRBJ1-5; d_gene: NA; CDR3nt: TGTGCCAGCAGGGGGGGGCTTTGGAAGCCCCAGCATTTT; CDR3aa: CASRGGLWKPQHF
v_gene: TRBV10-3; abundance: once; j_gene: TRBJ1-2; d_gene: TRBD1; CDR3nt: TGTGCCATCAGAGACCCGGGACAGAAAAACTATGGCTACACCTTC; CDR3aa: CAIRDPGQKNYGYTF
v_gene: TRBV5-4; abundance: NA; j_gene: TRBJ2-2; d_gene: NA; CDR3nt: TGTGCCAGCAGCAACGACTGGGTTGCGGGGGAGCTGTTTTTT; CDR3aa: CASSNDWVAGELFF
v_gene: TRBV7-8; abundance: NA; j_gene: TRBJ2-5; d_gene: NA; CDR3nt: TGTGCCAGCAGCAAACTTCAGACAGGCCAAGAGACCCAGTACTTC; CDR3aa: CASSKLQTGQETQYF
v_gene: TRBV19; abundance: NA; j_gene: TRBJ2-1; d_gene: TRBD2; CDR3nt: TGTGCCAGTAGTAACGGGGGGGACTACAATGAGCAGTTCTTC; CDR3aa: CASSNGGDYNEQFF
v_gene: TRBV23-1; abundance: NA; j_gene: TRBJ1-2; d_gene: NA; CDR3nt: TGCGCCAGCAGTCAATCGAGGGAGGCATACTATGGCTACACCTTC; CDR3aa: CASSQSREAYYGYTF
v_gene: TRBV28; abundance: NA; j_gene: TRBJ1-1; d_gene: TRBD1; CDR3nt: TGTGCCAGCAGTTTAACAGGGGCCTTACCTAAGACTGAAGCTTTCTTT; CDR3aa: CASSLTGALPKTEAFF
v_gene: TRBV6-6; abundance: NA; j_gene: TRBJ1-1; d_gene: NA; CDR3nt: TGTGCCAGCAGTTGGCGGGAAGACACTGAAGCTTTCTTT; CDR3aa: CASSWREDTEAFF
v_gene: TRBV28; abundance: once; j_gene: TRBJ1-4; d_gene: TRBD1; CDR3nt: TGTGCCAGCGGTTACAGGGGGGAAAAACTGTTTTTT; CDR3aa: CASGYRGEKLFF
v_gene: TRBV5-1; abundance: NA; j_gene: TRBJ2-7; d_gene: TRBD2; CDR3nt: TGCGCCAGCAGCACGGGACTAGCGGGGGCAGAGCAGTACTTC; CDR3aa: CASSTGLAGAEQYF
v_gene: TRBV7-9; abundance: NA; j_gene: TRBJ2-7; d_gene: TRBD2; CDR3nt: TGTGCCAGCAGCCCCAAGCGGGGGGGCAGCTACGAGCAGTACTTC; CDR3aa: CASSPKRGGSYEQYF
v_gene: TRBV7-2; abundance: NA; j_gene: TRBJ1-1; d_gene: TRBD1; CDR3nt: TGTGCCAGCAGCTCGCGGGCAGGGACAGGATATTTGAACACTGAAGCTTTCTTT; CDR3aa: CASSSRAGTGYLNTEAFF
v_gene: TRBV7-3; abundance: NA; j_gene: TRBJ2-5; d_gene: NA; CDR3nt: TGTGCCAGCAGCCCAAACGGAAGGACTGAGACCCAGTACTTC; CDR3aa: CASSPNGRTETQYF
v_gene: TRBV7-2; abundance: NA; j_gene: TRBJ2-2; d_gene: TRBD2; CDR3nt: TGTGCCAGCAGCTTAAGGTGGCTAGCGGGGGGGCCGAACACCGGGGAGCTGTTTTTT; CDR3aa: CASSLRWLAGGPNTGELFF
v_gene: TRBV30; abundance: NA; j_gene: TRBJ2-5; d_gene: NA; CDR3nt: TGTGCCTGGAGCCCGCTTTTGGCCCAAGAGACCCAGTACTTC; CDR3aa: CAWSPLLAQETQYF
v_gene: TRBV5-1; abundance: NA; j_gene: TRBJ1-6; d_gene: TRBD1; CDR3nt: TGCGCCAGCAGCTTGTATAACAGGGGAAATTCACCCCTCCACTTT; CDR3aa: CASSLYNRGNSPLHF
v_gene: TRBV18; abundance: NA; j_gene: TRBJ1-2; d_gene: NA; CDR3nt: TGTGCCAGCTCACCACAAACCGGGGTAGCGGGACAAAACTATGGCTACACCTTC; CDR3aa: CASSPQTGVAGQNYGYTF
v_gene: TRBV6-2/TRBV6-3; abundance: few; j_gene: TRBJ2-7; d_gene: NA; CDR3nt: TGTGCCAGCAGTTACCCTCCGGTCATCTACGAGCAGTACTTC; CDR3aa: CASSYPPVIYEQYF
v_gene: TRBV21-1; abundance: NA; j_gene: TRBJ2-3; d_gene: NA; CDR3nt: TGTGCCAGCAAGGTCAGGGGTACAACAGATACGCAGTATTTT; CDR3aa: CASKVRGTTDTQYF
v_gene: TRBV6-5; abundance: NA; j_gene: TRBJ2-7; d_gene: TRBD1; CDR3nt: TGTGCCAGCAAGGGACAGGGGAGCTCCTACGAGCAGTACTTC; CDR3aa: CASKGQGSSYEQYF
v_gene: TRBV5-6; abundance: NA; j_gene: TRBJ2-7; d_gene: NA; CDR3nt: TGTGCCAGCAGCTTGGTAGGTTTAAGCGGCTACGAGCAGTACTTC; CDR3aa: CASSLVGLSGYEQYF
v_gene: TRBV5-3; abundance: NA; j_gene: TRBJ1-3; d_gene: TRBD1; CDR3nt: TGTGCCAGAAGCTTGAGCAGGGGGTATCGAAACACCATATATTTT; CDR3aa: CARSLSRGYRNTIYF
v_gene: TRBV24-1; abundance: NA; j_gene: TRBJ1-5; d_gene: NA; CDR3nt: TGTGCCACCAGTGAGAAAACAGGGAGAGAGGGAGATCAGCCCCAGCATTTT; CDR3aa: CATSEKTGREGDQPQHF
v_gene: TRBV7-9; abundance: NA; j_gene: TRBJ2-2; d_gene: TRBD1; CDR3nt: TGTGCCAGCAGCGATCATCCGGGACAGGGGTTCGGGGAGCTGTTTTTT; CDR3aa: CASSDHPGQGFGELFF